The rows below give T cell receptor beta chains drawn from one sample of a study of beta chain features in type 1 diabetes. Data came from immunoSEQ multiplex PCR; TCRdb stores just in-frame clones and leaves some out. The data hold 300,000 to 400,000 clones, with around 9.7% observed a single time. Sequencing was performed on central memory CD4+ T cells from blood. The origin of the receptors is a man younger than 45 with type 1 diabetes. The conserved cysteine and the conserved F or W are not part of the CDR3 here. Fields, in order: V gene, clone size, CDR3 protein. A clone size is listed for some rows: how often the clone was seen (once, few, many), or a class if it is expanded.

TRBV2	NA	ASSATDTQY
TRBV7-2	many	ASSLNGNTIY
TRBV9	few	ASSVGTPGNTIY
TRBV5-1	NA	ASSYFTGGDTDTQY
TRBV7-2	NA	ASSLVSQGNSPLH
TRBV9	once	ASSLGLAETQY
TRBV7-2	few	ASSLRHYEQY
TRBV30	few	AWSVRTLRSYNEQF
TRBV6-5	NA	ASSYTAGELF
TRBV30	few	AWRGQGGRTDTQY
TRBV29-1	few	SVTGGRGSPLH
TRBV2	few	ASSEGATGKAF
TRBV7-9	NA	ASSLGADTQY
TRBV9	few	ASDPGDRAAGEQF
TRBV29-1	few	SAETGQGLAGANVLT
TRBV19	few	ASSISVSNYGYT
TRBV6-6	few	ASTIWTGGGYT
TRBV11-2	NA	ASSLVPSQETQY
TRBV27	NA	ASSLSGREQY
TRBV7-2	few	ASSFTGKETQY
TRBV5-4	few	ASSLAGGSVGEQF
TRBV2	few	ASSEAGLAGLYTDTQY
TRBV2	NA	ASSVFTGQGAAYEQY
TRBV5-1	few	ASSLAPAGGLVKNIQY
TRBV4-3	few	ASSQGLLQGYEQY
TRBV21-1	NA	ASSNSVYDRYNSPLH
TRBV5-1	few	ASTTGGEEKLF
TRBV7-2	few	ASTGGYSTDTQY
TRBV18	few	ASSPPGALPEQY
TRBV4-1	NA	ASSWGQVTNEKLF
TRBV25-1	NA	ASSVDPNNSPLH
TRBV5-1	NA	ASSSRSASDEQY
TRBV7-2	few	ASSLGSTTGTYGYT
TRBV7-2	few	ASSLDYFFSTEAF
TRBV9	few	ASSVTPIGYEQY
TRBV28	many	ASKARENIQY
TRBV29-1	few	SVEAGWGAEAF
TRBV27	few	ASSSYRDYNEQF
TRBV28	NA	ASSTGQSYNEQF
TRBV7-2	many	ASRLTGGRVEAF
TRBV7-2	few	ASSLAAGAADTQY
TRBV4-3	NA	ASSLVPGTKNYGYT
TRBV9	NA	ASSPPRGVTDTQY
TRBV5-1	NA	ASSFQDRGHYGYT